Detailed here is one TCR beta chain. Assay used: immunoSEQ multiplex PCR; TCRdb lists only in-frame clones, some missing. The sample holds some 24,000 clones, 70% to 90% seen once. Per germline, CDR1 SGHRS and CDR2 YFSETQ. CDR3 size: 14 residues. V was clipped by 6 bases and J by 4 bases; unmatched bases: 5. This specimen comes from a study of T cells in localized non-small cell lung cancer. The receptor's source is a male donor aged 60 or over with stage II squamous cell lung carcinoma. The chain couples TRBV5-1 to TRBJ2-1, with 9 positions matching TRBD1. Sequencing used peripheral blood, obtained before any cancer treatment. CDR3 sequence: CASKGDRAYNEQFF. DNA for the CDR3: TGCGCCAGCAAAGGGGACAGGGCTTACAATGAGCAGTTCTTC.